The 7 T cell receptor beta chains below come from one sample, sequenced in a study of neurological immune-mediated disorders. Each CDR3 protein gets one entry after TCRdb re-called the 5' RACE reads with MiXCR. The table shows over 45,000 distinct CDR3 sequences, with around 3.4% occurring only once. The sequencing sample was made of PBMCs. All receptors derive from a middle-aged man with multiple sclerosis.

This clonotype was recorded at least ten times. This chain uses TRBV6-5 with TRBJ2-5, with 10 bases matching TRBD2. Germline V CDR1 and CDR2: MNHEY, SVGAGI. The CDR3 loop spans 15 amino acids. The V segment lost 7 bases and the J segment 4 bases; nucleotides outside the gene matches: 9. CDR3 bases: TGTGCCAGCATTTCAACAGCGGGGGGGCCAGAGACCCAGTACTTC. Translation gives CASISTAGGPETQYF.

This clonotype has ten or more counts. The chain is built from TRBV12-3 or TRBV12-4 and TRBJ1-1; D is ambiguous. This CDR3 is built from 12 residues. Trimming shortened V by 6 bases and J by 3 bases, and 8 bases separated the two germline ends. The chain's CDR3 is CASRKLDTEAFF. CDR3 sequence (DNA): TGTGCCAGCAGAAAACTCGACACTGAAGCTTTCTTT.

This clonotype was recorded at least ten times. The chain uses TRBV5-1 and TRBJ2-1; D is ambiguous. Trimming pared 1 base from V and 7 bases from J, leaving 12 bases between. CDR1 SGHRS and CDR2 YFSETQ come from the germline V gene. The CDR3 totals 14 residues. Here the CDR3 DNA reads TGCGCCAGCAGCTTGTTAGTACACGGGAATGAGCAGTTCTTC. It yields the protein CASSLLVHGNEQFF.

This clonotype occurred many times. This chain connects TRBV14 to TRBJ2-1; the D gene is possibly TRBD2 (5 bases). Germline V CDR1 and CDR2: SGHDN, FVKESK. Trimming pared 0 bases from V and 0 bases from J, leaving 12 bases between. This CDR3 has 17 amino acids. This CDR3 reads CASSQEGRVSSYNEQFF. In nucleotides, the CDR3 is TGTGCCAGCAGCCAAGAAGGGCGGGTTAGCTCCTACAATGAGCAGTTCTTC.

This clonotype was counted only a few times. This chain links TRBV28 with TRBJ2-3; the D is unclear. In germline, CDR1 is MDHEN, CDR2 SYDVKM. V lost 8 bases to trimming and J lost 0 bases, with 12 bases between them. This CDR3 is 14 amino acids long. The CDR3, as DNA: TGTGCCAGCGGTCGTTGGGCAAGCACAGATACGCAGTATTTT. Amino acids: CASGRWASTDTQYF.

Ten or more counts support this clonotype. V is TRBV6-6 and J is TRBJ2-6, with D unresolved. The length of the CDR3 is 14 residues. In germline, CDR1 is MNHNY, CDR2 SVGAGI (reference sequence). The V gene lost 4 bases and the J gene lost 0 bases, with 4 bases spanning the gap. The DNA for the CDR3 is TGTGCCAGCAGTTCCGTCTCTGGGGCCAACGTCCTGACTTTC. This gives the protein CASSSVSGANVLTF.

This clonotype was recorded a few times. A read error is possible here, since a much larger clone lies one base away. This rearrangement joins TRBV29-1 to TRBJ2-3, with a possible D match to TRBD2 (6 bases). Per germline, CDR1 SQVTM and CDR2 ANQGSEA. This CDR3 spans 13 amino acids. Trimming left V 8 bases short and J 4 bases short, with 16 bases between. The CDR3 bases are TGCAGCTCCGTTGGCGGGGCCGCAGATACGCAGTATTTT. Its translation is CSSVGGAADTQYF.